One and the same sample provided the 29 T cell receptor beta chains below, sequenced in a study of blood T cell repertoires in COVID-19. The table came from immunoSEQ multiplex PCR; TCRdb's copy has only in-frame clones and leaves some out. The table records over 350,000 clones, 70% to 90% of them present only once. Sequencing used PBMCs or T cells enriched from blood (not recorded which). These receptors originate from a woman aged 25 to 39 with acute COVID-19.

V usage is TRBV3-1 (or the pseudogene TRBV3-2) and J usage is TRBJ2-7, with a tentative D call TRBD1 (5 bases). Looked up from germline, CDR1 is LGHDT and CDR2 is YNNKEL (reference sequence). This CDR3 has 17 amino acids. Trimming shortened V by 4 bases and J by 4 bases, and 23 bases separated the two germline ends. The CDR3 protein is CASSPPDEQDTFYEQYF. Written as DNA, the CDR3 is TGTGCCAGCAGCCCCCCGGATGAACAGGACACCTTTTACGAGCAGTACTTC.

V gene TRBV5-4 combines with J gene TRBJ2-1; 9 bases are a match to TRBD2. J was trimmed by 2 bases and V by 0 bases; bases with no gene match: 3. CDR3 size: 16 residues. Germline CDR1 reads SGHNT; CDR2 reads YYREEE (reference sequence). In nucleotides, the CDR3 is TGTGCCAGCAGCTTGGGGGGACTAGCTACCTACAATGAGCAGTTCTTC. Translating gives CASSLGGLATYNEQFF.

The chain recombines TRBV11-2 with TRBJ1-6, with a tentative D call TRBD1 (6 bases). The CDR3 has 18 residues. The ends were cut back, 0 bases at V and 0 bases at J, with 12 bases in the middle. Per the germline V gene, CDR1 is SGHAT and CDR2 is FQNNGV. The CDR3 nucleotides read TGTGCCAGCAGCTTAGATCTTTTCAGGGGCTCCTATAATTCACCCCTCCACTTT. Translating it yields CASSLDLFRGSYNSPLHF.

This rearrangement joins TRBV9 to TRBJ2-1, with D maybe TRBD2 (6 bases). The germline V gene has CDR1 SGDLS and CDR2 YYNGEE. Trimming took off 3 bases at V and 4 bases at J, with 14 bases between the two ends. There are 15 residues in the CDR3. Here the CDR3 reads CASSAPSGGYNEQFF. The CDR3 nucleotides are TGTGCCAGCAGCGCCCCAAGTGGGGGGTACAATGAGCAGTTCTTC.

The chain recombines TRBV5-4 with TRBJ2-3; TRBD1 is a possible D gene (5 bases). Trimming left V 2 bases short and J 4 bases short, with 8 bases between. Germline V gene data show CDR1 as SGHNT and CDR2 as YYREEE (reference sequence). The CDR3 has 13 amino acids. The CDR3: CASSFQGSDTQYF. CDR3 nucleotide sequence: TGTGCCAGCAGCTTTCAGGGTTCAGATACGCAGTATTTT.

This chain uses TRBV2 with TRBJ2-7; perhaps TRBD1 as D (6 bases). The CDR3 loop spans 13 amino acids. The V gene's germline CDR1 is SNHLY and CDR2 FYNNEI. Deletions cut 8 bases from V and 3 bases from J, with 14 bases between. Here the CDR3 DNA reads TGTGCCAGCCTGGGGCAGGGGATCTACGAGCAGTACTTC. The encoded protein is CASLGQGIYEQYF. The whole variable domain, filled in from reference TRBV2 and TRBJ2-7, reads EPEVTQTPSHQVTQMGQEVILRCVPISNHLYFYWYRQILGQKVEFLVSFYNNEISEKSEIFDDQFSVERPDGSNFTLKIRSTKLEDSAMYFCASLGQGIYEQYFGPGTRLTVT.

The chain employs TRBV4-3 and TRBJ2-3; TRBD2 matches at 8 bases. This CDR3 spans 17 amino acids. V trimming: 1 base; J trimming: 0 bases; junction bases outside the gene matches: 6. The germline V gene has CDR1 LGHNA and CDR2 YSLEER. Here the CDR3 DNA reads TGCGCCAGCAGCCAAGGAAGACTAGCGAGAAGCACAGATACGCAGTATTTT. Protein: CASSQGRLARSTDTQYF.

The V gene is TRBV10-2, the J gene TRBJ2-7; 7 nucleotides match TRBD2. V was pared by 10 bases and J by 6 bases, with 9 bases of the junction left unmatched. This CDR3 has 12 amino acids. Germline CDR1 WSHSY, CDR2 SAAADI. The CDR3 loop is CATTSSGGEQYF. The DNA for the CDR3 is TGCGCCACCACCTCGTCGGGGGGCGAGCAGTACTTC.

The count of this clone is one. This rearrangement joins TRBV2 to TRBJ1-3; a possible D gene is TRBD1 (5 bases). The CDR3 is 13 residues long. V lost 7 bases, J lost 3 bases, and 10 bases lay in between. In germline, CDR1 is SNHLY, CDR2 FYNNEI. CDR3 loop: CASTTGNGNTIYF. CDR3 DNA: TGTGCCAGCACAACAGGAAATGGAAACACCATATATTTT.

The chain combines TRBV21-1 with TRBJ2-7; the table's D call, TRBD1, was not checked against the DNA. TRBV21-1 constitutes a pseudogene. The CDR3 is made up of 14 amino acids. CDR3 sequence reads: CASSNPGDVYEQYF. The CDR3, as DNA: TGTGCCAGCAGTAATCCAGGGGACGTCTACGAGCAGTACTTC.

This clone was counted a single time. The chain has TRBV18 and TRBJ2-7, with TRBD1 matching 9 bases. The CDR3 totals 15 residues. Germline CDR1 and CDR2: KGHSH and LQKENI. J gave up 5 bases and V 3 bases, and 8 bases lay outside the gene matches. The CDR3 sequence: CASSPRTGELDEQYF. The CDR3 bases are TGTGCCAGCTCACCTAGGACAGGGGAACTGGACGAGCAGTACTTC.

For the CDR3, the DNA is TGCGCCAGCAGTGATTCACAGGCTACCGGGGAGCTGTTTTTT. This gives the protein CASSDSQATGELFF. The chain has TRBV10-1 and TRBJ2-2, with D possibly matching TRBD1 (5 bases). CDR3 size: 14 residues. V lost 3 bases and J lost 5, with 10 bases in between. Germline V gene sequence: CDR1 WNHNN, CDR2 SYGVQD (reference sequence).

The V gene is TRBV30, the J gene TRBJ1-2, with D maybe TRBD1 (5 bases). Trimming took 0 bases from V and 5 from J, leaving 13 bases between them. The CDR3 runs to 14 residues. In germline, CDR1 is GTSNPN, CDR2 SVGIG (reference sequence). The CDR3 spells CAWSVLRGSYGYTF. As DNA, the CDR3 is TGTGCCTGGAGTGTACTAAGGGGTTCGTATGGCTACACCTTC.

The rearrangement joins TRBV3-1 (or the pseudogene TRBV3-2) to TRBJ2-1, with 10 bases identical to TRBD2. This CDR3 spans 16 amino acids. V lost 6 bases, J lost 0 bases, and 5 bases stayed unmatched. Germline CDR1 is LGHDT and CDR2 is YNNKEL (reference sequence). CDR3 sequence (DNA): TGTGCCAGCAGTAAGCGGGGGGGCCCCTCCTACAATGAGCAGTTCTTC. It encodes CASSKRGGPSYNEQFF.

The CDR3: CASSLGRGYGYTF. The CDR3 coding sequence is TGTGCCAGCAGCTTAGGGCGGGGGTATGGCTACACCTTC. The chain carries TRBV7-2 and TRBJ1-2; perhaps TRBD1 as D (5 bases). The CDR3 is made up of 13 amino acids. The germline CDR1 and CDR2 sequences are SGHTA and FQGNSA. V was cut by 1 base and J by 5 bases, with 8 bases left in between.

The table lists this clone with a count of one. J is TRBJ1-5 and V is TRBV10-3, with 8 bases fitting TRBD1. The CDR3 spans 14 residues. The trim removed 11 bases at V and 3 bases at J, leaving 9 bases unmatched. Germline values: CDR1 ENHRY, CDR2 SYGVKD. The CDR3 coding sequence is TGTGCCGCTTCAGGGGGCAAAAACAATCAGCCCCAGCATTTT. This encodes CAASGGKNNQPQHF.

V is TRBV2 and J is TRBJ1-4; D call uncertain. Germline loops: CDR1 SNHLY, CDR2 FYNNEI. CDR3 size: 14 residues. V was trimmed by 6 bases and J by 8 bases, leaving 16 bases between them. CDR3: CASRAVELVEKLFF. In nucleotides, the CDR3 is TGTGCCAGCAGGGCCGTTGAGCTAGTAGAAAAACTGTTTTTT.

The rearrangement links TRBV5-1 to TRBJ1-5; 8 bases line up with TRBD1. This CDR3 is 16 amino acids long. J gave up 3 bases and V 4 bases, and 9 bases lay outside the gene matches. Per germline, CDR1 SGHRS and CDR2 YFSETQ. Here the CDR3 reads CASSPGTGYNNQPQHF. The CDR3 DNA sequence: TGCGCCAGCAGCCCCGGGACAGGCTATAACAATCAGCCCCAGCATTTT.

This clone was counted a few times. The chain combines TRBV14 with TRBJ1-1; D unclear. The CDR3 runs to 15 residues. Germline assignment: CDR1 SGHDN and CDR2 FVKESK. V gave up 1 base and J gave up 3 bases, with 12 bases separating them. CDR3 bases: TGTGCCAGCAGCCAAGTCCCCAGGCCGCACACTGAAGCTTTCTTT. Translation: CASSQVPRPHTEAFF.

The chain recombines TRBV6-2 or TRBV6-3 with TRBJ2-7; no clear D. Germline V gives CDR1 MNHEY, CDR2 SVGEGT. CDR3 length: 14 residues. The V and J ends lost 0 bases and 5 bases respectively, with 11 bases between them. The CDR3 sequence is CASSYSISGDEQYF. In DNA form, the CDR3 reads TGTGCCAGCAGTTACTCGATTTCAGGCGACGAGCAGTACTTC.

The chain combines TRBV29-1 with TRBJ1-1, with 8 nucleotides matching TRBD1. This CDR3 comprises 14 residues. From germline, CDR1 is SQVTM and CDR2 ANQGSEA. V lost 5 bases, J lost 5 bases, and 10 bases stayed unmatched. CDR3 residues: CSVKDRVGSTEAFF. The CDR3 DNA is TGCAGCGTTAAGGACAGGGTGGGTTCTACTGAAGCTTTCTTT.

The chain recombines TRBV10-2 with TRBJ2-5; D not certain. V gave up 0 bases and J gave up 5 bases, with 7 bases separating them. Germline V gene sequence: CDR1 WSHSY, CDR2 SAAADI. The CDR3 is 13 residues long. CDR3 loop: CASSESTRETQYF. In nucleotides, the CDR3 is TGCGCCAGCAGTGAGTCCACCCGGGAGACCCAGTACTTC.

A single count supports this clone. Here the CDR3 reads CAISEGQGIGNQPQHF. DNA of the CDR3: TGTGCCATCAGTGAGGGACAGGGGATCGGCAATCAGCCCCAGCATTTT. This sequence joins TRBV10-3 and TRBJ1-5, with TRBD1 matching over 9 bases. CDR1 and CDR2 from the germline V gene are ENHRY and SYGVKD. The CDR3 sequence is 16 residues long. V was clipped by 2 bases and J by 2 bases; unmatched bases: 4.

This chain links TRBV18 with TRBJ1-6; TRBD1 agrees at 7 bases. The CDR3 length is 15 residues. Trimming removed 6 bases from V and 7 bases from J; junction bases left unmatched: 9. CDR1 KGHSH and CDR2 LQKENI come from the germline V gene. CDR3 sequence (DNA): TGTGCCAGCTCCAACGCCGGACAGGTGAATTCACCCCTCCACTTT. Its translation: CASSNAGQVNSPLHF. The whole variable domain, remainder taken from reference TRBV18 and TRBJ1-6, is NAGVMQNPRHLVRRRGQEARLRCSPMKGHSHVYWYRQLPEEGLKFMVYLQKENIIDESGMPKERFSAEFPKEGPSILRIQQVVRGDSAAYFCASSNAGQVNSPLHFGNGTRLTVT.

V usage is TRBV30 and J usage is TRBJ1-3; possible D gene TRBD1, 5 bases. There are 13 residues in the CDR3. CDR1 and CDR2 from the germline V gene are GTSNPN and SVGIG (reference sequence). The V end was cut by 6 bases, the J end by 4 bases, with 13 bases between. CDR3 coding DNA: TGTGCCTGCTCGGGGGAGGGAGGAAACACCATATATTTT. Translation: CACSGEGGNTIYF.

This chain links TRBV5-5 with TRBJ2-1, with D perhaps TRBD1 (8 bases). This CDR3 is 15 amino acids long. Looked up from germline, CDR1 is SGHKS and CDR2 is YYEKEE (reference sequence). Deletions cut 3 bases from V and 2 bases from J, with 12 bases between. The CDR3 is CASSSQGGTYNEQFF. DNA for the CDR3: TGTGCCAGCAGCTCACAGGGGGGGACCTACAATGAGCAGTTCTTC.

The rearrangement links TRBV5-1 to TRBJ1-5, with a possible D match to TRBD1 (6 bases). This CDR3 region has 16 residues. Trimming pared 4 bases from V and 5 bases from J, leaving 19 bases between. Germline V gives CDR1 SGHRS, CDR2 YFSETQ. CDR3 DNA sequence: TGCGCCAGCAGCCCAGGGGCGGGGGCCAAAGATCAGCCCCAGCATTTT. Residues: CASSPGAGAKDQPQHF.

The genes are TRBV5-1 and TRBJ1-1; 7 nucleotides line up with TRBD1. This CDR3 has 15 amino acids. After removal of 5 bases from V and 6 bases from J, the junction contained 13 bases not matched to a gene. CDR1 and CDR2 (germline): SGHRS, YFSETQ. CDR3 amino acids: CASRRQGTAGAEAFF. The CDR3 nucleotides read TGCGCCAGCAGGAGACAGGGAACTGCTGGCGCTGAAGCTTTCTTT.

The chain couples TRBV2 to TRBJ2-7, with 9 positions matching TRBD1. This CDR3 is 18 amino acids long. Germline assignment: CDR1 SNHLY and CDR2 FYNNEI. V trimming: 6 bases; J trimming: 3 bases; junction bases outside the gene matches: 18. The CDR3 bases are TGTGCCAGCAGCCCGGGACAGGGTCGAGTGGGGGGACTCTACGAGCAGTACTTC. This gives the protein CASSPGQGRVGGLYEQYF. Full variable domain (rest looked up from reference TRBV2 and TRBJ2-7): EPEVTQTPSHQVTQMGQEVILRCVPISNHLYFYWYRQILGQKVEFLVSFYNNEISEKSEIFDDQFSVERPDGSNFTLKIRSTKLEDSAMYFCASSPGQGRVGGLYEQYFGPGTRLTVT.